The 32 T cell receptor beta chains given below trace back to one sample, sequenced in a study of Graves' ophthalmopathy and Graves' hyperthyroidism. For repertoire sequencing, the TCR beta CDR3 regions were amplified from RNA transcripts. HTBI primers were used in a first-round RT-PCR, which preceded a second-round multiplex PCR. TCRdb processed the multiplex PCR reads anew with MiXCR; each CDR3 protein has one entry. The sample includes hundreds of thousands of distinct CDR3 sequences, approximately 39% of them seen just once. Sequencing used peripheral blood. The receptors here all came from an adult man with Graves' ophthalmopathy.

This clonotype was observed at least ten times. The gene calls are TRBV5-1 and TRBJ1-2; D possibly corresponds to TRBD1 (5 bases). CDR3 size: 12 residues. Per germline, CDR1 SGHRS and CDR2 YFSETQ. Trimming took 6 bases from V and 8 from J, leaving 14 bases between them. The CDR3 DNA sequence: TGCGCCAGCAAACCGGACACACGGGGCTACACCTTC. It translates to CASKPDTRGYTF.

The rearrangement links TRBV7-6 to TRBJ2-7, with 8 bases matching TRBD2. V was pared by 5 bases and J by 2 bases, with 5 bases of the junction left unmatched. Germline CDR1 is SGHVS and CDR2 is FNYEAQ. The CDR3 contains 14 residues. The CDR3 coding sequence is TGTGCCAGCAGCCTGACTAGCGCAACCTACGAGCAGTACTTC. This codes for CASSLTSATYEQYF.

The V gene is TRBV2, the J gene TRBJ1-3; the D is unclear. The CDR3 length is 14 residues. The germline CDR1 and CDR2 sequences are SNHLY and FYNNEI. V was clipped by 0 bases and J by 10 bases, with 13 bases between them. The DNA for the CDR3 is TGTGCCAGCAGTGAAGCGCGAGCTGGAGAGACCATATATTTT. Its protein is CASSEARAGETIYF.

The V call is TRBV10-3, the J call TRBJ1-4; D is possibly TRBD1 (6 bases). The CDR3 loop spans 12 amino acids. Trimming cost V 8 bases and J 11 bases, with 15 bases left between them. The germline CDR1 and CDR2 sequences are ENHRY and SYGVKD. This chain's CDR3 is CAIGKGGDKLFF. CDR3 coding DNA: TGTGCCATCGGGAAGGGGGGTGACAAACTGTTTTTT.

At least ten counts were recorded for this clonotype. The CDR3 region has the DNA TGTGCCAGCAAACCCGGGACTAGTACCTACGAGCAGTACTTC. Protein sequence: CASKPGTSTYEQYF. The rearrangement links TRBV2 to TRBJ2-7; TRBD2 aligns across 8 bases. V lost 7 bases, J lost 2 bases, and 7 bases stayed unmatched. There are 14 residues in the CDR3. Per germline, CDR1 SNHLY and CDR2 FYNNEI.

The chain employs TRBV7-8 and TRBJ2-3; 12 nucleotides line up with TRBD2. This CDR3 has 18 amino acids. Per germline, CDR1 SGHVS and CDR2 FQNEAQ. After removal of 5 bases from V and 0 bases from J, the junction contained 9 bases not matched to a gene. Here the CDR3 reads CASSDRTSGNPSTDTQYF. In DNA form, the CDR3 reads TGTGCCAGCAGCGACCGGACTAGCGGGAACCCTAGCACAGATACGCAGTATTTT. Filled out from reference TRBV7-8 and TRBJ2-3, the complete variable domain reads GAGVSQSPRYKVAKRGQDVALRCDPISGHVSLFWYQQALGQGPEFLTYFQNEAQLDKSGLPSDRFFAERPEGSVSTLKIQRTQQEDSAVYLCASSDRTSGNPSTDTQYFGPGTRLTVL.

The sample holds many counts of this clonotype. J is TRBJ1-4 and V is TRBV10-3; no definite D call. There are 13 residues in the CDR3. V was cut by 3 bases and J by 3 bases, with 5 bases left in between. Germline CDR1 and CDR2: ENHRY and SYGVKD. The CDR3 region has the DNA TGTGCCATCAGTGACACAGCTAATGAAAAACTGTTTTTT. Amino acids: CAISDTANEKLFF.

There are many counts of this clonotype. V gene TRBV4-3 combines with J gene TRBJ1-4; 9 bases match TRBD1. The V gene's germline CDR1 is LGHNA and CDR2 YSLEER. The CDR3 contains 16 residues. Trimming removed 1 base from V and 4 bases from J; junction bases left unmatched: 4. CDR3 protein: CASSQVTGQGNEKLFF. CDR3 DNA sequence: TGCGCCAGCAGCCAAGTGACGGGACAGGGTAATGAAAAACTGTTTTTT.

This clonotype occurred many times. This chain joins TRBV25-1 and TRBJ1-2; D gene uncertain. CDR1 and CDR2 (germline): MGHDK, SYGVNS. Trimming pared 3 bases from V and 11 bases from J, leaving 10 bases between. CDR3 size: 11 residues. The CDR3, as DNA: TGTGCCAGCAGTGAGGCAGGTCTTTACACCTTC. Translated: CASSEAGLYTF.

As concerns this clonotype: At one end the junction does not follow the germline gene, possibly because of a read error. This sequence joins TRBV4-3 and TRBJ1-2; D uncertain. Germline V lookup: CDR1 LGHNA, CDR2 YSLEER. The CDR3 sequence is 13 residues long. In DNA form, the CDR3 reads TGCGCCAGCAGCCAAGGTGAAGGCTATGACTACACCTTC. It specifies CASSQGEGYDYTF.

This rearrangement joins TRBV29-1 to TRBJ1-3; D might be TRBD1 (5 bases). Per the germline V gene, CDR1 is SQVTM and CDR2 is ANQGSEA. Trimming stripped 3 bases from V and 8 bases from J, with 17 bases between. The CDR3 runs to 14 residues. CDR3 amino acids: CSVDRQGYGYTIYF. DNA for the CDR3: TGCAGCGTTGATCGTCAGGGCTATGGCTACACCATATATTTT.

This rearrangement joins TRBV18 to TRBJ1-1; D gene ambiguous. V was shortened by 3 bases and J by 3 bases, with 8 bases between the two germline ends. Germline V gives CDR1 KGHSH, CDR2 LQKENI. The CDR3 sequence is 13 residues long. The CDR3 reads CASSPGEDTEAFF. The CDR3, as DNA: TGTGCCAGCTCACCCGGGGAGGACACTGAAGCTTTCTTT.

This chain connects TRBV2 to TRBJ1-2; 8 bases align to TRBD1. Germline V gives CDR1 SNHLY, CDR2 FYNNEI. The CDR3 covers 12 residues. V lost 10 bases, J lost 6 bases, and 7 bases stayed unmatched. CDR3 in DNA: TGTGCCACAACAGGGGGGTCCCATGGCTACACCTTC. Translated: CATTGGSHGYTF.

This sequence joins TRBV6-6 and TRBJ1-6; D call uncertain. Germline CDR1 MNHNY, CDR2 SVGAGI (reference sequence). This CDR3 region has 14 residues. Between the trimmed V and J ends, which lost 6 bases and 8 bases, there was a span of 14 bases. CDR3 region: CASRPRMSDSPLHF. The CDR3 DNA reads as TGTGCCAGCAGACCCCGGATGAGCGATTCACCCCTCCACTTT.

This clonotype was found once. J is TRBJ2-5 and V is TRBV19; TRBD1 matches at 9 bases. CDR3 length equals 13 residues. CDR1 and CDR2 from the germline V gene are LNHDA and SQIVND (reference sequence). The trim removed 5 bases at V and 7 bases at J, leaving 5 bases unmatched. The chain's CDR3 is CASSAGTGWTQYF. CDR3 in DNA: TGTGCCAGTAGTGCTGGGACAGGGTGGACCCAGTACTTC.

This clonotype appeared many times. This chain joins TRBV24-1 and TRBJ2-3, with 7 bases aligning to TRBD1. Trimming took 5 bases from V and 4 from J; bases not matched to a gene: 8. The V gene's germline CDR1 is KGHDR and CDR2 SFDVKD. CDR3 length equals 15 residues. The CDR3 reads CATSANRDRPDTQYF. The CDR3 nucleotides read TGTGCCACCAGTGCCAACCGGGACAGACCAGATACGCAGTATTTT.

This clonotype appeared many times. This chain uses TRBV7-2 with TRBJ1-6; D is uncertain. V was shortened by 2 bases and J by 7 bases, with 15 bases between the two germline ends. The germline gives CDR1 SGHTA, CDR2 FQGNSA. The CDR3 has 16 amino acids. Written as DNA, the CDR3 is TGTGCCAGCAGCTTATCGTTAGGGATGGGAAATTCACCCCTCCACTTT. Residues: CASSLSLGMGNSPLHF.

Concerning this clonotype itself: This may stem from a read error, because a much larger clone lies one nucleotide away. The CDR3: CSVAGGGRGQYF. The DNA for the CDR3 is TGCAGTGTAGCGGGGGGCGGAAGAGGGCAGTACTTC. The chain couples TRBV20-1 to TRBJ2-7; TRBD2 matches 10 bases. J lost 9 bases, V lost 7 bases, and 9 bases had no gene match. Germline V CDR1 and CDR2: DFQATT, SNEGSKA (reference sequence). This CDR3 is built from 12 residues.

The chain carries TRBV12-3 or TRBV12-4 and TRBJ1-1, with D perhaps matching TRBD1 (6 bases). This CDR3 region has 17 residues. CDR3 protein: CASGPAVGRGGNTEAFF. As DNA, the CDR3 is TGTGCTAGTGGCCCCGCCGTCGGGAGGGGGGGGAACACTGAAGCTTTCTTT.

Ten or more counts support this clonotype. The chain recombines TRBV29-1 with TRBJ2-7; D might be TRBD1 (6 bases). Germline V gene data show CDR1 as SQVTM and CDR2 as ANQGSEA. CDR3 length: 14 amino acids. V was cut by 6 bases and J by 0 bases, with 15 bases left in between. The CDR3 sequence is CSVATGTLSYEQYF. DNA of the CDR3: TGCAGCGTCGCGACCGGGACACTCTCCTACGAGCAGTACTTC.

This clonotype was observed at least ten times. The chain employs TRBV24-1 and TRBJ2-5; TRBD1 agrees at 7 bases. Germline V lookup: CDR1 KGHDR, CDR2 SFDVKD. The V gene end was trimmed by 9 bases and the J gene end by 4 bases; junction bases not matched to a gene: 7. The CDR3 length is 13 residues. CDR3 DNA sequence: TGTGCCACCGGGGACAGCGTCGCAGAGACCCAGTACTTC. Its protein product is CATGDSVAETQYF.

The chain links TRBV2 to TRBJ2-7; D is uncertain. The CDR3 runs 13 residues. Per germline, CDR1 SNHLY and CDR2 FYNNEI. Trimming left V 7 bases short and J 3 bases short, with 13 bases between. The CDR3 sequence: CASTLPAGYEQYF. The DNA for the CDR3 is TGTGCCAGCACTCTCCCAGCCGGCTACGAGCAGTACTTC.

The table lists this clonotype with many counts. V is TRBV7-9 and J is TRBJ2-7, with D possibly matching TRBD2 (6 bases). CDR3 size: 14 residues. From germline, CDR1 is SEHNR and CDR2 FQNEAQ (reference sequence). V was shortened by 4 bases and J by 6 bases, with 16 bases between the two germline ends. The CDR3 sequence is CASSSKTGGGEQYF. The CDR3 DNA reads TGTGCCAGCAGCTCCAAGACTGGGGGAGGCGAGCAGTACTTC. Using reference TRBV7-9 and TRBJ2-7 for the parts outside the CDR3, the full variable domain is DTGVSQNPRHKITKRGQNVTFRCDPISEHNRLYWYRQTLGQGPEFLTYFQNEAQLEKSRLLSDRFSAERPKGSFSTLEIQRTEQGDSAMYLCASSSKTGGGEQYFGPGTRLTVT.

In the case of this clonotype: A read error may explain this, as a much larger clone is one base away. The chain has TRBV19 and TRBJ2-7; D call uncertain. The CDR3 sequence is 14 residues long. Germline V CDR1 and CDR2: LNHDA, SQIVND (reference sequence). Trimming removed 5 bases at V and 4 bases at J, with 15 bases between. The CDR3: CASSVQARDYEQYF. DNA of the CDR3: TGTGCCAGTAGTGTCCAGGCTAGAGATTACGAGCAGTACTTC.

This chain connects TRBV10-3 to TRBJ1-1, with 8 nucleotides matching TRBD1. Looked up from germline, CDR1 is ENHRY and CDR2 is SYGVKD. The CDR3 is 14 residues long. Trimming removed 2 bases from V and 5 bases from J; junction bases left unmatched: 4. The CDR3 here is CAISEGQGWTEAFF. The CDR3 nucleotides are TGTGCCATCAGTGAGGGACAGGGATGGACTGAAGCTTTCTTT.

The rearrangement links TRBV25-1 to TRBJ2-7, with D maybe TRBD2 (6 bases). From germline, CDR1 is MGHDK and CDR2 SYGVNS. This CDR3 has 13 amino acids. Trimming took 3 bases from V and 4 from J, leaving 10 bases between them. The CDR3 bases are TGTGCCAGCAGTGACGGGGGAGCGTACGAGCAGTACTTC. Translating it yields CASSDGGAYEQYF.

V gene TRBV29-1 combines with J gene TRBJ2-2; 8 bases align to TRBD2. With V trimmed by 7 bases and J by 4 bases, 5 bases remained unmatched. From germline, CDR1 is SQVTM and CDR2 ANQGSEA. The CDR3 length is 13 residues. The CDR3 sequence is CSDQRGPTGELFF. The CDR3 bases are TGCAGCGATCAGCGGGGGCCCACCGGGGAGCTGTTTTTT.

This clonotype has a count of ten or more. V usage is TRBV2 and J usage is TRBJ2-2; D may be TRBD1 (6 bases). Germline CDR1 is SNHLY and CDR2 is FYNNEI. Trimming removed 6 bases at V and 4 bases at J, with 12 bases between. The CDR3 sequence is 14 residues long. For the CDR3, the DNA is TGTGCCAGCAGCCGGACAGCCACCACCGGGGAGCTGTTTTTT. The encoded protein is CASSRTATTGELFF.

This clonotype occurred once. This may come from a read error, since a much larger clone is one base off. This chain joins TRBV2 and TRBJ1-1; D not certain. Deletions cut 3 bases from V and 4 bases from J, with 9 bases between. The germline gives CDR1 SNHLY, CDR2 FYNNEI. This CDR3 is 13 amino acids long. In DNA form, the CDR3 reads TGTGCCAGCAGTGAGTCTAGGGTCACTGAAGCTTTCTTT. It encodes CASSESRVTEAFF.

There are many counts of this clonotype. This chain joins TRBV20-1 and TRBJ1-1; D perhaps matches TRBD1 (5 bases). V was shortened by 5 bases and J by 11 bases, with 18 bases between the two germline ends. Germline V gene sequence: CDR1 DFQATT, CDR2 SNEGSKA (reference sequence). This CDR3 region has 12 residues. The CDR3 loop reads CSARTTGGGAFF. The CDR3 nucleotides read TGCAGTGCTCGCACCACAGGTGGTGGGGCTTTCTTT.

This clonotype was counted only a few times. This chain connects TRBV29-1 to TRBJ2-6; D remains unclear. CDR1 and CDR2 from the germline V gene are SQVTM and ANQGSEA. This CDR3 is 12 amino acids long. With 5 bases removed from V and 5 bases from J, the gap between germline ends came to 7 bases. The CDR3 spells CSVPNRANVLTF. The CDR3 DNA reads as TGCAGCGTTCCCAATAGGGCCAACGTCCTGACTTTC.

The chain carries TRBV10-3 and TRBJ2-1, with unresolved D. The CDR3 is 15 amino acids. V shed 5 bases and J shed 1 base, with 12 bases lying between them. Germline assignment: CDR1 ENHRY and CDR2 SYGVKD. The CDR3 protein is CAISPGQDSYNEQFF. CDR3 DNA: TGTGCCATCAGTCCCGGTCAGGATTCCTACAATGAGCAGTTCTTC.